The rows below give T cell receptor beta chains drawn from one sample of a study of OX40 agonist ivuxolimab in advanced cancers. TCRdb's copy holds only in-frame clones and misses some; the assay was immunoSEQ multiplex PCR. Among more than 75,000 clones listed, around 87% were seen once. Sample: CD4+ or CD8+ T cells sorted from blood, taken in a trial of the OX40 agonist ivuxolimab. The receptors shown here come from an adult with an advanced solid tumor such as melanoma, head and neck, liver or kidney cancer. The CDR3 runs from the conserved cysteine through the conserved F or W. The D gene is left open where the match is weak. Only part of the rows carry a size: once, few, many, or a class if the clone is expanded.

V: TRBV7-2; D: NA; J: TRBJ1-1; size: NA; DNA: TGTGCCAGCAGCTTACCAGGAGTGAACACTGAAGCTTTCTTT; CDR3: CASSLPGVNTEAFF
V: TRBV7-9; D: NA; J: TRBJ1-2; size: NA; DNA: TGTGCCAGCAGCGATTTAATAGGGGGGTCTAACTATGGCTACACCTTC; CDR3: CASSDLIGGSNYGYTF
V: TRBV7-9; D: TRBD1; J: TRBJ1-4; size: once; DNA: TGTGCCAGCAGCCTCACAGGGGGCAAGTTGGAAAAACTGTTTTTT; CDR3: CASSLTGGKLEKLFF
V: TRBV28; D: NA; J: TRBJ2-7; size: NA; DNA: TGTGCCAGCACCTACTCCGGCCACGAGCAGTACTTC; CDR3: CASTYSGHEQYF
V: TRBV28; D: NA; J: TRBJ1-1; size: NA; DNA: TGTGCCAGCAGTTGGTTTACTGAAGCTTTCTTT; CDR3: CASSWFTEAFF
V: TRBV19; D: TRBD1; J: TRBJ1-3; size: NA; DNA: TGTGCCAGTAGTCGGTCGGACAGGGTAAACACCATATATTTT; CDR3: CASSRSDRVNTIYF
V: TRBV19; D: NA; J: TRBJ1-1; size: NA; DNA: TGTGCCAGTACCATCGATTGGGGTCTTCTATCTGAAGCTTTCTTT; CDR3: CASTIDWGLLSEAFF
V: TRBV2; D: NA; J: TRBJ1-2; size: NA; DNA: TGTGCCAGCCTAGGAGGTTCAGTCTATGGCTACACCTTC; CDR3: CASLGGSVYGYTF
V: TRBV7-9; D: TRBD1; J: TRBJ1-1; size: once; DNA: TGTGCCAGCAGCCTCAGGGGGCTCACGAAAGAAGCTTTCTTT; CDR3: CASSLRGLTKEAFF
V: TRBV5-1; D: NA; J: TRBJ1-1; size: NA; DNA: TGCGCCAGCAGCTTGGCCGGGGGGTTTACTGAAGCTTTCTTT; CDR3: CASSLAGGFTEAFF
V: TRBV18; D: NA; J: TRBJ1-2; size: NA; DNA: TGTGCCAGCTCACCCACCCTGGAGGAGGGCTACACCTTC; CDR3: CASSPTLEEGYTF
V: TRBV7-8; D: NA; J: TRBJ1-5; size: NA; DNA: TGTGCCAGCAGCTTATCGGGGGGCTGGAATCAGCCCCAGCATTTT; CDR3: CASSLSGGWNQPQHF
V: TRBV18; D: NA; J: TRBJ1-1; size: NA; DNA: TGTGCCAGCTCACCAGTAAACGTGGGTAACACTGAAGCTTTCTTT; CDR3: CASSPVNVGNTEAFF
V: TRBV9; D: NA; J: TRBJ1-2; size: NA; DNA: TGTGCCAGCAGCGCGTTCCCCATAAGCTATGGCTACACCTTC; CDR3: CASSAFPISYGYTF
V: TRBV5-1; D: NA; J: TRBJ2-7; size: NA; DNA: TGCGCCAGCAGCGTGCGTGAGGGCGGGGAGCAGTACTTC; CDR3: CASSVREGGEQYF
V: TRBV28; D: NA; J: TRBJ2-2; size: NA; DNA: TGTGCCAGCAGTTTATCTGGGATGAACACCGGGGAGCTGTTTTTT; CDR3: CASSLSGMNTGELFF
V: TRBV2; D: NA; J: TRBJ1-3; size: NA; DNA: TGTGCCAGCAGTGATTCGGGGACGGCTGGAAACACCATATATTTT; CDR3: CASSDSGTAGNTIYF
V: TRBV28; D: NA; J: TRBJ2-1; size: NA; DNA: TGTGCCAGCAGCAAATCCGGGGATGTGGATGAGCAGTTCTTC; CDR3: CASSKSGDVDEQFF
V: TRBV6-6; D: NA; J: TRBJ1-5; size: few; DNA: TGTGCCAGCAGTTACAGAGGGGGCAATCAGCCCCAGCATTTT; CDR3: CASSYRGGNQPQHF
V: TRBV9; D: NA; J: TRBJ1-2; size: once; DNA: TGTGCCAGCAGCTCTAAGGACGGTAACTATGGCTACACCTTC; CDR3: CASSSKDGNYGYTF
V: TRBV10-3; D: TRBD1; J: TRBJ2-7; size: NA; DNA: TGTGCCATCCCGGGACAGGGTCACGAGCAGTACTTC; CDR3: CAIPGQGHEQYF
V: TRBV29-1; D: NA; J: TRBJ2-5; size: NA; DNA: TGCAGCGTGAGAATGGTCCAAGAGACCCAGTACTTC; CDR3: CSVRMVQETQYF
V: TRBV28; D: NA; J: TRBJ2-1; size: NA; DNA: TGTGCCAGCAGTTTAGGAGGACCCAGTGAGCAGTTCTTC; CDR3: CASSLGGPSEQFF
V: TRBV28; D: NA; J: TRBJ2-1; size: once; DNA: TGTGCCAGCAGTTCCGCAGCAGGGAACCGCTACAATGAGCAGTTCTTC; CDR3: CASSSAAGNRYNEQFF
V: TRBV7-9; D: NA; J: TRBJ1-2; size: NA; DNA: TGTGCCACCGCAGGGGTTGCTGGCTACACCTTC; CDR3: CATAGVAGYTF
V: TRBV18; D: NA; J: TRBJ1-2; size: NA; DNA: TGTGCCAGCTCACCACTAGCGGATAACGGCTACACCTTC; CDR3: CASSPLADNGYTF
V: TRBV5-6; D: TRBD2; J: TRBJ2-7; size: NA; DNA: TGTGCCAGCAGCTTGAAACTTACGGGGGGCTACGAGCAGTACTTC; CDR3: CASSLKLTGGYEQYF
V: TRBV30; D: TRBD1; J: TRBJ2-7; size: NA; DNA: TGTGCCTGGGACAGGGGCGCAAGGGAGCAGTACTTC; CDR3: CAWDRGAREQYF
V: TRBV28; D: NA; J: TRBJ1-6; size: once; DNA: TGTGCCAGCAGTTTAGCCCATGGGGTTGGCTATTTTGATTCACCCCTCCACTTT; CDR3: CASSLAHGVGYFDSPLHF
V: TRBV29-1; D: NA; J: TRBJ1-2; size: once; DNA: TGCAGCGTTGAAGAATTGTATAACAGGGCTCGGGGCTACACCTTC; CDR3: CSVEELYNRARGYTF
V: TRBV11-2; D: NA; J: TRBJ2-7; size: NA; DNA: TGTGCCAGCAGCTCGCAGCTAAGCTCCTACGAGCAGTACTTC; CDR3: CASSSQLSSYEQYF
V: TRBV4-1; D: NA; J: TRBJ2-5; size: NA; DNA: TGCGCCAGCAGCCACCCGCGAACCGGGACGGCAGAGACCCAGTACTTC; CDR3: CASSHPRTGTAETQYF
V: TRBV19; D: NA; J: TRBJ1-2; size: NA; DNA: TGTGCCAGTAGTACAACACTTACCGGGACACCGATCTATGGCTACACCTTC; CDR3: CASSTTLTGTPIYGYTF
V: TRBV2; D: TRBD1; J: TRBJ1-2; size: few; DNA: TGTGCCAGCATCCTCACAGGGGGCTCTTCTAGGGGCTACACCTTC; CDR3: CASILTGGSSRGYTF
V: TRBV5-4; D: NA; J: TRBJ2-1; size: NA; DNA: TGTGCCAGCACCACTTGGGGGGATCGGAGCTCCTACAATGAGCAGTTCTTC; CDR3: CASTTWGDRSSYNEQFF
V: TRBV7-8; D: NA; J: TRBJ1-3; size: NA; DNA: TGTGCCAGCAGCCCCCAACCCCCCCCCAGGGTAGGAAACACCATATATTTT; CDR3: CASSPQPPPRVGNTIYF
V: TRBV28; D: NA; J: TRBJ1-2; size: NA; DNA: TGTGCCAGCAACCTGGAGCTTTCCGGCTACACCTTC; CDR3: CASNLELSGYTF
V: TRBV27; D: NA; J: TRBJ2-5; size: NA; DNA: TGTGCCAGCAGTTTAATAGCTCGGGAGACCCAGTACTTC; CDR3: CASSLIARETQYF
V: TRBV19; D: TRBD1; J: TRBJ1-5; size: NA; DNA: TGTGCCAGTAGTCCGGACAGGGGGGGCCCTCAGCCCCAGCATTTT; CDR3: CASSPDRGGPQPQHF
V: TRBV7-9; D: TRBD1; J: TRBJ1-1; size: once; DNA: TGTGCCAGCAGCCTGGACAGGGACTTCATGAACACTGAAGCTTTCTTT; CDR3: CASSLDRDFMNTEAFF
V: TRBV5-1; D: NA; J: TRBJ1-1; size: NA; DNA: TGCGCCAGCAGCTTGGACAGCATGAACACTGAAGCTTTCTTT; CDR3: CASSLDSMNTEAFF
V: TRBV30; D: NA; J: TRBJ2-3; size: NA; DNA: TGTGCCTGGAGACGCAAAGCGGGCCGCCAAACAGATACGCAGTATTTT; CDR3: CAWRRKAGRQTDTQYF
V: TRBV27; D: TRBD1; J: TRBJ1-1; size: once; DNA: TGTGCCAGCAGTCCCCACAGGGGGCGGGGGACTGAAGCTTTCTTT; CDR3: CASSPHRGRGTEAFF
V: TRBV5-4; D: NA; J: TRBJ1-2; size: once; DNA: TGTGCCAGCAGCCGCAGGACGTATGGGAATGGCTACACCTTC; CDR3: CASSRRTYGNGYTF
V: TRBV21-1; D: NA; J: TRBJ2-7; size: NA; DNA: TGTGCCGCAAGCCCGCGGGGGGTCTACGAGCAGTACTTC; CDR3: CAASPRGVYEQYF
V: TRBV27; D: NA; J: TRBJ2-7; size: NA; DNA: TGTGCCAGCAGTTTATCGCCAACCGCGACCGAGCAGTACTTC; CDR3: CASSLSPTATEQYF
V: TRBV7-7; D: NA; J: TRBJ2-2; size: NA; DNA: TGTGCCAGCAGCTTAGCGGGGGTGAGGGGCACCGGGGAGCTGTTTTTT; CDR3: CASSLAGVRGTGELFF
V: TRBV5-1; D: NA; J: TRBJ2-1; size: few; DNA: TGCGCCAGCAGCTTGTTCCTAGCAACCCATGAGCAGTTCTTC; CDR3: CASSLFLATHEQFF
V: TRBV2; D: NA; J: TRBJ1-3; size: few; DNA: TGTGCCAGCAGTGTAACAGCCTTTCCGACCTCTGGAAACACCATATATTTT; CDR3: CASSVTAFPTSGNTIYF
V: TRBV7-2; D: TRBD1; J: TRBJ2-5; size: NA; DNA: TGTGCCAGCAGCTCAGGCCTCAGGGGGCGAGTAGAGACCCAGTACTTC; CDR3: CASSSGLRGRVETQYF
V: TRBV6-6; D: NA; J: TRBJ1-2; size: NA; DNA: TGTGCCAGCTTTCACAACGGGGGCTATGGCTACACCTTC; CDR3: CASFHNGGYGYTF
V: TRBV5-1; D: NA; J: TRBJ1-1; size: NA; DNA: TGCGCCAGCAGCTTGTTCAGGACAGAGAACACTGAAGCTTTCTTT; CDR3: CASSLFRTENTEAFF
V: TRBV18; D: NA; J: TRBJ2-1; size: once; DNA: TGTGCCAGCTCACCGGGGGTCCGTTCCTACAATGAGCAGTTCTTC; CDR3: CASSPGVRSYNEQFF
V: TRBV4-1; D: NA; J: TRBJ1-2; size: NA; DNA: TGCGCCAGCAGCCGAGCCGGGGAGGTCTATGGCTACACCTTC; CDR3: CASSRAGEVYGYTF
V: TRBV28; D: NA; J: TRBJ2-1; size: NA; DNA: TGTGCCAGCAGTCCCCCGGGAACTGTTGAGCAGTTCTTC; CDR3: CASSPPGTVEQFF
V: TRBV28; D: TRBD1; J: TRBJ1-1; size: NA; DNA: TGTGCCAGCAGTCCCGGGACAGAACTCACTGAAGCTTTCTTT; CDR3: CASSPGTELTEAFF
V: TRBV27; D: NA; J: TRBJ1-5; size: NA; DNA: TGTGCCAGCAGTTTAATCGGGAGCAATCAGCCCCAGCATTTT; CDR3: CASSLIGSNQPQHF
V: TRBV28; D: NA; J: TRBJ2-3; size: NA; DNA: TGTGCCAGCAGTCCCAGAAATACGCAGTATTTT; CDR3: CASSPRNTQYF